This T cell receptor beta chain was recorded in a study of identical twins. The CDR3 has 15 residues. Losses at the gene ends were 7 bases for V and 8 bases for J; bases not matched to a gene: 15. General study results and limits: Insertions were fewer in abundant cord blood beta clonotypes, whereas memory repertoires showed none of this pattern. Recombination models fit unrelated individuals' TCR alpha sharing but underestimated twins'. Its conclusions, products of cross-sectional statistical analysis, did not come from following the same donors.

TCRdb used MiXCR to reprocess the 5' RACE reads, holding one entry per CDR3 protein. This table has hundreds of thousands of distinct CDR3 sequences, just over 7% appearing once. Details on this clonotype: Its antigen is not known.

The same data also went into a second study, on yellow fever vaccine responses in identical twins. That paper adds: It has been reported that, in twins, the vaccine T cell response seemed partly convergent and partly personalized.

The source material was PBMCs. The V gene is TRBV12-3 or TRBV12-4, the J gene TRBJ1-2, with TRBD1 matching over 8 bases. This clonotype was obtained from a woman aged 18-29 years in good health. CDR3 sequence (DNA): TGTGCCAGCACGCTCATCGGACAGGGCGAAGGGGGCTACACCTTC. Translation: CASTLIGQGEGGYTF.